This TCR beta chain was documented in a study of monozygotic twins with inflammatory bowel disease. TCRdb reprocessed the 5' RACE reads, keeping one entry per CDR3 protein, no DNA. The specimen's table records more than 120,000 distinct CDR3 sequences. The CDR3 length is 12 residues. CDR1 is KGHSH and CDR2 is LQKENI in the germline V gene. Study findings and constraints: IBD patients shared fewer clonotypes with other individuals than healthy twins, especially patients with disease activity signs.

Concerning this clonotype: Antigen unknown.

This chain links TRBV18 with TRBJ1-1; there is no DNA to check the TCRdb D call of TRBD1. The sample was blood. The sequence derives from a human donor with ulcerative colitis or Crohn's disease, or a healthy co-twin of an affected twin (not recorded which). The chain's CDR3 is CASSPVQGEAFF.